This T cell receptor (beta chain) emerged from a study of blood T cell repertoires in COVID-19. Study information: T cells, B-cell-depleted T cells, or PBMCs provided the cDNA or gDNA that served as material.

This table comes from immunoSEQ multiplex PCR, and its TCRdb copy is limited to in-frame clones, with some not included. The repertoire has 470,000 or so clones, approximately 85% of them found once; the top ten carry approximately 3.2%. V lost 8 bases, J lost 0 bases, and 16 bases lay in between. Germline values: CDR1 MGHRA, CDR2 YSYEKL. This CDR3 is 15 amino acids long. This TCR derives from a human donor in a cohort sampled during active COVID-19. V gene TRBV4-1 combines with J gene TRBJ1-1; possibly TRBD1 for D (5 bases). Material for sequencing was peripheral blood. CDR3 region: CASRLREGMNTEAFF. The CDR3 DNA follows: TGCGCCAGCCGTCTGAGGGAGGGGATGAACACTGAAGCTTTCTTT.